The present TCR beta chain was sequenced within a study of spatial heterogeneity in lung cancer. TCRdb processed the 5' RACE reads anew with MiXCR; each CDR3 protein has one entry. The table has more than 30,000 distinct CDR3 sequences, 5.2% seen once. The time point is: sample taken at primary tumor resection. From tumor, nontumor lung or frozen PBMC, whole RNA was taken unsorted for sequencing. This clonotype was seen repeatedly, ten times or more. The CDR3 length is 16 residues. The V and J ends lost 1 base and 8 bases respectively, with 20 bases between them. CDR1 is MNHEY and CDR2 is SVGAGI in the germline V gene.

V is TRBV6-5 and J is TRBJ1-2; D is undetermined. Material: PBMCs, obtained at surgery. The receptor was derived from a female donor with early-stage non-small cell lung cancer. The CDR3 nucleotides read TGTGCCAGCAGTTACTTTTTGGGCATGGGCCCTGTCGGCTACACCTTC. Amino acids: CASSYFLGMGPVGYTF.